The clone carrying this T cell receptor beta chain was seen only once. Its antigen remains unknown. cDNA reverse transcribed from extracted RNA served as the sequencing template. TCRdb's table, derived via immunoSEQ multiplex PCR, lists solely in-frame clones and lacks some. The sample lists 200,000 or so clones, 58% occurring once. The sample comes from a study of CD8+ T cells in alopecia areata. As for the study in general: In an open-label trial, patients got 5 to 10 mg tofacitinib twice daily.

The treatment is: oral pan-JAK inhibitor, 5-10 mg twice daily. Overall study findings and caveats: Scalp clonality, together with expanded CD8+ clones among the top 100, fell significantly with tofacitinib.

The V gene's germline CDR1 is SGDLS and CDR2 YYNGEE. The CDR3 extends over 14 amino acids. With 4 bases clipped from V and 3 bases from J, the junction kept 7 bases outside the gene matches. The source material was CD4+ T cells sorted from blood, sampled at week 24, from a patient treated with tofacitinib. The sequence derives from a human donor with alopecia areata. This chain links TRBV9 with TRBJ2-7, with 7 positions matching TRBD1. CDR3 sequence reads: CASSPRQGYYEQYF. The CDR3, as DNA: TGTGCCAGCAGCCCGCGACAGGGATACTACGAGCAGTACTTC. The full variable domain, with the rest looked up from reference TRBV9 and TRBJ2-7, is DSGVTQTPKHLITATGQRVTLRCSPRSGDLSVYWYQQSLDQGLQFLIQYYNGEERAKGNILERFSAQQFPDLHSELNLSSLELGDSALYFCASSPRQGYYEQYFGPGTRLTVT.